A selection of T cell receptor beta chains follows, all from one sample in a study of T cell responses to AZD1222 COVID-19 vaccine. TCRdb's copy holds only in-frame clones and misses some; the assay was immunoSEQ multiplex PCR. The sample records roughly 150,000 clones, around nine tenths being singletons. The specimen was peripheral blood, collected on day 0 of AZD1222 vaccination. The receptor set was obtained from an adult in good health. The CDR3 runs from the conserved cysteine through the conserved F or W. The order of the fields is clone size, D gene, J gene, V gene, CDR3 protein, CDR3 DNA. D genes are given only for firm matches. A row's size may be missing; if present it is once, few, many or a size class.

- TRBD1 TRBJ1-4 TRBV7-9 CASSFDGTGLREKLFF TGTGCCAGCAGCTTCGACGGGACAGGGCTGAGGGAAAAACTGTTTTTT
- TRBD2 TRBJ2-3 TRBV7-9 CASSFALAGGADTQYF TGTGCCAGCAGCTTTGCACTAGCGGGAGGGGCAGATACGCAGTATTTT
- - TRBJ1-5 TRBV7-2 CASSPEGQPQHF TGTGCCAGCAGCCCAGAGGGTCAGCCCCAGCATTTT
- - TRBJ2-7 TRBV5-6 CASSLGYGDEQYF TGTGCCAGCAGCTTGGGTTACGGCGACGAGCAGTACTTC
- TRBD1 TRBJ1-5 TRBV15 CATSREGTGGMEPQHF TGTGCCACCAGCAGAGAAGGGACAGGGGGCATGGAGCCCCAGCATTTT
- - TRBJ1-2 TRBV6-2/TRBV6-3 CASSYPTNYGYTF TGTGCCAGCAGTTACCCAACTAACTATGGCTACACCTTC
- TRBD1 TRBJ1-1 TRBV30 CAWSALATGVGTEAFF TGTGCCTGGAGTGCCCTTGCCACAGGGGTGGGCACTGAAGCTTTCTTT
- TRBD1 TRBJ1-5 TRBV7-8 CASSSKTGWEPQHF TGTGCCAGCAGCTCGAAGACAGGGTGGGAGCCCCAGCATTTT
- TRBD1 TRBJ2-7 TRBV11-2 CASSLVDRGRQYF TGTGCCAGCAGCTTAGTTGACAGGGGGCGGCAGTACTTC
once - TRBJ2-1 TRBV25-1 CASSDSSYNEQFF TGTGCCAGCAGTGACAGCTCCTACAATGAGCAGTTCTTC
- TRBD2 TRBJ2-5 TRBV7-2 CASSLTGGETQYF TGTGCCAGCAGCTTAACCGGGGGGGAGACCCAGTACTTC
- - TRBJ2-3 TRBV7-9 CASSYRREGLNTQYF TGTGCCAGCAGTTACCGTCGGGAAGGGCTGAATACGCAGTATTTT
few - TRBJ1-1 TRBV4-1 CASSQARGGNMNTEAFF TGCGCCAGCAGCCAAGCTCGCGGGGGAAACATGAACACTGAAGCTTTCTTT
- - TRBJ2-3 TRBV10-3 CATTPGKSTDTQYF TGTGCCACCACACCAGGGAAAAGCACAGATACGCAGTATTTT
few - TRBJ2-3 TRBV5-4 CASSPQGGRDTQYF TGTGCCAGCAGCCCACAGGGGGGGCGGGATACGCAGTATTTT
- TRBD1 TRBJ1-2 TRBV29-1 CSVEDRGKDYGYTF TGCAGCGTTGAAGACAGGGGGAAAGACTATGGCTACACCTTC
- - TRBJ1-1 TRBV7-9 CASSVVAAEAFF TGTGCCAGCAGCGTAGTAGCGGCTGAAGCTTTCTTT
- TRBD2 TRBJ2-1 TRBV4-2 CASRPTSGRYSEQFF TGTGCCAGCAGGCCGACTAGCGGGAGGTACAGCGAGCAGTTCTTC
- - TRBJ1-2 TRBV4-2 CASSQDPSVGNYGYTF TGTGCCAGCAGCCAAGATCCCTCGGTTGGAAACTATGGCTACACCTTC
- TRBD2 TRBJ2-2 TRBV10-3 CAIRKRGDDTGELFF TGTGCCATCCGGAAGCGGGGGGACGACACCGGGGAGCTGTTTTTT
- TRBD1 TRBJ1-5 TRBV28 CASSSSLDRGTYSNQPQHF TGTGCCAGCAGTTCCTCCTTGGACAGGGGGACATATAGCAATCAGCCCCAGCATTTT
once TRBD1 TRBJ1-5 TRBV2 CASRGTVILPQHF TGTGCCAGCAGGGGGACAGTAATACTACCCCAGCATTTT
once - TRBJ2-3 TRBV6-4 CASSQTETDTQYF TGTGCCAGCAGTCAGACAGAGACAGATACGCAGTATTTT
- - TRBJ1-2 TRBV30 CAWGGGHRWNGYTF TGTGCCTGGGGTGGAGGGCACAGATGGAATGGCTACACCTTC
- TRBD1 TRBJ1-5 TRBV2 CASRTGERQPQHF TGTGCCAGCAGAACAGGGGAGAGACAGCCCCAGCATTTT
- TRBD1 TRBJ1-1 TRBV4-3 CASATGRNTEAFF TGCGCCAGCGCGACAGGGAGGAACACTGAAGCTTTCTTT